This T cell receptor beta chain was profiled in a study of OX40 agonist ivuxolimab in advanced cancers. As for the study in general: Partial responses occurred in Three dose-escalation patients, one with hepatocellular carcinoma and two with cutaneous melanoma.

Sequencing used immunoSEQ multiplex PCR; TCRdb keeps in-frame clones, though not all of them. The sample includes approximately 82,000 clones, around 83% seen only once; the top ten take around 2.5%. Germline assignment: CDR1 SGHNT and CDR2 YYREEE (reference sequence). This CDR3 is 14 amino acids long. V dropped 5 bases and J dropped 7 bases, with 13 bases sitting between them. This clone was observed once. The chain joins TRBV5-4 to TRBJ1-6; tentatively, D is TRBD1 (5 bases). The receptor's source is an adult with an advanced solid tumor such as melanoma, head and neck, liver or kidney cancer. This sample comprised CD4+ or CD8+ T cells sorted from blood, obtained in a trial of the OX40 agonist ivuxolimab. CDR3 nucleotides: TGTGCCAGCAGTTACAGGATAACCAATTCACCCCTCCACTTT. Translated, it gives CASSYRITNSPLHF.